The next 21 T cell receptor beta chains were all read from a single sample in a study of cytomegalovirus exposure and HLA in healthy donors. Both 60 Vbeta primers and 13 Jbeta primers went into the PCR. TCRdb's copy holds only in-frame clones and misses some; the assay was immunoSEQ multiplex PCR. The profile shows 90,000 to 120,000 clones, approximately 78% of them singletons. Input material: PBMCs. The source of these receptors is a woman aged 40 to 49 in good health and CMV-seronegative.

The chain couples TRBV5-5 to TRBJ2-5; tentative D call: TRBD1 (5 bases). The end of the DNA fits TRBJ2-7 better, so the J call may be wrong. This CDR3 comprises 14 residues. The germline V gene has CDR1 SGHKS and CDR2 YYEKEE (reference sequence). CDR3 nucleotide sequence: TGTGCCAGCAGCTTGGGGCAGGGCCACTACGAGCAGTACTTC. It encodes CASSLGQGHYEQYF.

The genes are TRBV7-9 and TRBJ2-2, with a weak D call TRBD2 (6 bases). This CDR3 spans 13 amino acids. V was shortened by 5 bases and J by 9 bases, with 13 bases between the two germline ends. CDR1 is SEHNR and CDR2 is FQNEAQ in the germline V gene (reference sequence). CDR3 nucleotides: TGTGCCAGCAGCCAGGAAGGGAGGCGGGAGCTGTTTTTT. As protein: CASSQEGRRELFF.

This chain joins TRBV2 and TRBJ1-2; D might be TRBD1 (6 bases). The CDR3 contains 13 residues. Germline lookup yields CDR1 SNHLY and CDR2 FYNNEI. The ends were cut back, 1 base at V and 4 bases at J, with 7 bases in the middle. CDR3 region: CASSEEGVYGYTF. The DNA for the CDR3 is TGTGCCAGCAGTGAAGAGGGGGTCTATGGCTACACCTTC.

This clone was counted between two and nine times. This sequence joins TRBV4-3 and TRBJ2-1; 8 bases agree with TRBD2. In germline, CDR1 is LGHNA, CDR2 YSLEER. V dropped 1 base and J dropped 13; count of bases not matched to a gene: 12. CDR3 length equals 15 residues. In DNA form, the CDR3 reads TGCGCCAGCAGCCAAGGGGGGAGCGGGGGTTTCAATCAGTTCTTC. Translated: CASSQGGSGGFNQFF.

This clone occurred a few times. The CDR3 bases are TGTGCCAGCAGTGTGTTCGGGAGGGCAGATACGCAGTATTTT. It encodes CASSVFGRADTQYF. The chain links TRBV28 to TRBJ2-3; 8 bases fit TRBD2. The CDR3 spans 14 residues. Germline V CDR1 and CDR2: MDHEN, SYDVKM. Trimming removed 5 bases from V and 4 bases from J; junction bases left unmatched: 5.

The chain uses TRBV7-9 and TRBJ2-5; TRBD1 matches at 7 bases. Germline V gene sequence: CDR1 SEHNR, CDR2 FQNEAQ (reference sequence). V trimming: 4 bases; J trimming: 2 bases; junction bases outside the gene matches: 10. CDR3 length: 16 amino acids. The CDR3 DNA reads TGTGCCAGCAGCTATAGACAGGGATGGGATCAAGAGACCCAGTACTTC. Its translation is CASSYRQGWDQETQYF. Full variable domain (outside the CDR3, taken from reference TRBV7-9 and TRBJ2-5): DTGVSQNPRHKITKRGQNVTFRCDPISEHNRLYWYRQTLGQGPEFLTYFQNEAQLEKSRLLSDRFSAERPKGSFSTLEIQRTEQGDSAMYLCASSYRQGWDQETQYFGPGTRLLVL.

This clone appeared once. This chain links TRBV6-1 with TRBJ1-1; no reliable D call. Trimming removed 4 bases at V and 1 base at J, with 7 bases between. This CDR3 has 13 amino acids. Germline CDR1 reads MNHNS; CDR2 reads SASEGT. The CDR3 DNA reads as TGTGCCAGCAGTGCCACGAGGAACACTGAAGCTTTCTTT. Translating gives CASSATRNTEAFF.

V usage is TRBV6-5 and J usage is TRBJ2-2; D is ambiguous. This CDR3 contains 11 residues. V lost 4 bases, J lost 8 bases, and 5 bases lay in between. Germline CDR1 is MNHEY and CDR2 is SVGAGI. In nucleotides, the CDR3 is TGTGCCAGCAGTTGGAGTGGGGAGCTGTTTTTT. Translated, it gives CASSWSGELFF.

The chain is built from TRBV7-3 and TRBJ2-2; 12 bases fit TRBD2. The CDR3 is made up of 16 amino acids. CDR1 is SGHTA and CDR2 is FQGTGA in the germline V gene. Germline trimming cut 1 base from V and 7 bases from J; bases unmatched to any gene: 4. CDR3 loop: CASSLKLAGGLGELFF. The DNA for the CDR3 is TGTGCCAGCAGCTTAAAACTAGCGGGAGGACTCGGGGAGCTGTTTTTT.

The chain carries TRBV7-8 and TRBJ1-1; the match to TRBD1 covers 8 bases. In germline, CDR1 is SGHVS, CDR2 FQNEAQ. V lost 5 bases, J lost 11 bases, and 19 bases stayed unmatched. The CDR3 is 16 amino acids. The CDR3 DNA is TGTGCCAGCAGCCTCACCCCGGGGCAGGGGGCGAGGAGGGCTTTCTTT. Its protein product is CASSLTPGQGARRAFF.

V usage is TRBV9 and J usage is TRBJ1-2, with D possibly TRBD1 on 5 matching bases. The CDR3 is 14 amino acids. The V end was cut by 4 bases, the J end by 5 bases, with 15 bases between. The germline V gene has CDR1 SGDLS and CDR2 YYNGEE. Here the CDR3 DNA reads TGTGCCAGCAGCTCCCCCGGGACTTCGTATGGCTACACCTTC. It translates to CASSSPGTSYGYTF.

The chain employs TRBV18 and TRBJ1-4; weak D call: TRBD1 (6 bases). Per the germline V gene, CDR1 is KGHSH and CDR2 is LQKENI. Trimming took off 3 bases at V and 4 bases at J, with 12 bases between the two ends. The CDR3 is 15 amino acids. CDR3 in amino acids: CASSPRQAYNEKLFF. In DNA, the CDR3 is TGTGCCAGCTCACCCCGACAGGCCTATAATGAAAAACTGTTTTTT. The full variable domain, rest sourced from reference TRBV18 and TRBJ1-4, is NAGVMQNPRHLVRRRGQEARLRCSPMKGHSHVYWYRQLPEEGLKFMVYLQKENIIDESGMPKERFSAEFPKEGPSILRIQQVVRGDSAAYFCASSPRQAYNEKLFFGSGTQLSVL.

J is TRBJ2-1 and V is TRBV18, with D possibly being TRBD2 (6 bases). V was cut by 3 bases and J by 7 bases, with 13 bases left in between. There are 14 residues in the CDR3. From germline, CDR1 is KGHSH and CDR2 LQKENI. DNA of the CDR3: TGTGCCAGCTCACCGGGAGCAGGGAGGAATGAGCAGTTCTTC. This translates into CASSPGAGRNEQFF.

This clone was picked up a small number of times. CDR3 in amino acids: CASSYSRQTEAFF. CDR3 nucleotide sequence: TGTGCCAGCAGTTACTCGAGGCAGACTGAAGCTTTCTTT. The chain is built from TRBV6-5 and TRBJ1-1; unclear D gene. Germline V gene data show CDR1 as MNHEY and CDR2 as SVGAGI. V gave up 0 bases and J gave up 5 bases, with 7 bases separating them. This CDR3 is built from 13 residues.

Only a few counts were recorded for this clone. The V gene is TRBV2, the J gene TRBJ1-2, with TRBD1 matching over 11 bases. This CDR3 contains 15 residues. Germline V gene lookup returns CDR1 SNHLY and CDR2 FYNNEI. J gave up 6 bases and V 3 bases, and 6 bases lay outside the gene matches. This CDR3 is CASSEGDRGYHGYTF. For the CDR3, the DNA is TGTGCCAGCAGTGAGGGGGACAGGGGGTATCATGGCTACACCTTC.

The V gene is TRBV6-1, the J gene TRBJ2-2, with a weak D call TRBD1 (5 bases). The germline gives CDR1 MNHNS, CDR2 SASEGT. V was pared by 2 bases and J by 6 bases, with 13 bases between. This CDR3 has 15 residues. The CDR3 bases are TGTGCCAGCAGTGAACAGGGTTCCCACGCCGGGGAGCTGTTTTTT. This sequence encodes CASSEQGSHAGELFF.

This chain connects TRBV28 to TRBJ2-7, with 7 bases that match TRBD2. Trimming took 8 bases from V and 2 from J; bases not matched to a gene: 12. This CDR3 has 15 residues. CDR1 MDHEN and CDR2 SYDVKM come from the germline V gene. In DNA form, the CDR3 reads TGTGCCAGCTCTGGCGGGAGCGGCAATCCCTACGAGCAGTACTTC. This sequence encodes CASSGGSGNPYEQYF.

As regards this clone: One junction end disagrees with the germline gene, perhaps due to a read error. J is TRBJ1-4 and V is TRBV11-2; 10 nucleotides align to TRBD1. The CDR3 is 14 amino acids. The germline V gene has CDR1 SGHAT and CDR2 FQNNGV. CDR3 loop: CASSLGPGTGAETF. CDR3 DNA sequence: TGTGCCAGCAGCTTAGGTCCCGGGACAGGGGCCGAAACCTTT.

The V gene is TRBV6-1, the J gene TRBJ1-1; D is undetermined. This CDR3 spans 15 amino acids. The V gene's germline CDR1 is MNHNS and CDR2 SASEGT. The V end was cut by 8 bases, the J end by 4 bases, with 20 bases between. CDR3 DNA: TGTGCCAGCCCGAAGTTCAACGCAGAGGGCACTGAAGCTTTCTTT. Its translation: CASPKFNAEGTEAFF.

The CDR3 sequence: CASGSGVAGVVETQYF. The CDR3 DNA reads TGTGCTAGTGGTTCCGGGGTAGCGGGAGTGGTTGAGACCCAGTACTTC. The rearrangement uses TRBV12-5 and TRBJ2-5; 9 bases are shared with TRBD2. J was trimmed by 5 bases and V by 4 bases; bases with no gene match: 11. The CDR3 length is 16 residues. The germline gives CDR1 LGHNT, CDR2 FRNRAP.

The CDR3 here is CASSQGQALSKRGNTIYF. The CDR3 nucleotides read TGCGCCAGCAGTCAAGGGCAGGCACTCTCCAAGCGGGGAAACACCATATATTTT. The rearrangement links TRBV23-1 to TRBJ1-3; D ambiguous. TRBV23-1 is noted as an ORF with a role that remains uncertain. Trimming removed 2 bases at V and 4 bases at J, with 21 bases between. CDR3 length: 18 amino acids.